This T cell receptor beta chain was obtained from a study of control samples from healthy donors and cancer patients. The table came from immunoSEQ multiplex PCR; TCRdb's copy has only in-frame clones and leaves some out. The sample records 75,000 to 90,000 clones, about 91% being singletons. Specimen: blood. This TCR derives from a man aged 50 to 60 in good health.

CDR3: CASSVEAGFGEQYF. As DNA, the CDR3 is TGTGCCAGCAGCGTAGAGGCAGGTTTCGGCGAGCAGTACTTC. The genes are TRBV9 and TRBJ2-7; unclear D gene. This CDR3 region has 14 residues. Trimming removed 0 bases from V and 6 bases from J, with 13 bases in between. Germline values: CDR1 SGDLS, CDR2 YYNGEE.